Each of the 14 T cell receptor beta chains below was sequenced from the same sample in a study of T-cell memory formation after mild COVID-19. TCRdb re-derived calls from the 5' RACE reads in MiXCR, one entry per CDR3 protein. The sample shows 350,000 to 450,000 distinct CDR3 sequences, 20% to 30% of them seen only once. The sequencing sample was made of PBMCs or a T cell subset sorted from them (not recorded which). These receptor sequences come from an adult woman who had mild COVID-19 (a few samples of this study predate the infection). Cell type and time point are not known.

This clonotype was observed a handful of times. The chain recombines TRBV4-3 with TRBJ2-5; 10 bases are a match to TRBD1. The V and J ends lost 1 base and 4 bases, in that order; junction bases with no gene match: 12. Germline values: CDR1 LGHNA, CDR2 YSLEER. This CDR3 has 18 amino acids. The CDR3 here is CASSQGTYGTGVRETQYF. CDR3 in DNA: TGCGCCAGCAGCCAAGGGACTTACGGGACAGGGGTTCGAGAGACCCAGTACTTC.

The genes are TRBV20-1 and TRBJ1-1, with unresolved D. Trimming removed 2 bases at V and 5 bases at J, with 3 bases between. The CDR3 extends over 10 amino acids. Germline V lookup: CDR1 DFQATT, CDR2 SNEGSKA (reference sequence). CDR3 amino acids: CSARLTEAFF. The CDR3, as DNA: TGCAGTGCTAGACTTACTGAAGCTTTCTTT.

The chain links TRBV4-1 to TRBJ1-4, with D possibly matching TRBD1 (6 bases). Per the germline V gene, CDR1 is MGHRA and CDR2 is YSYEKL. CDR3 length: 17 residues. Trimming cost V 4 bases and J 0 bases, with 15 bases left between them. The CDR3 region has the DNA TGCGCCAGCAGCCTCCACGGGGGGGCAGCAACTAATGAAAAACTGTTTTTT. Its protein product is CASSLHGGAATNEKLFF.

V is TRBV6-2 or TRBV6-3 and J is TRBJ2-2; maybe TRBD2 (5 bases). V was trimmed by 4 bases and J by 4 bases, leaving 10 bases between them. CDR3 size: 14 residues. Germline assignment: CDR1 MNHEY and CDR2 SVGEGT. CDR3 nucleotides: TGTGCCAGCAGTTTTTTCGGGGTCACCGGGGAGCTGTTTTTT. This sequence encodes CASSFFGVTGELFF.

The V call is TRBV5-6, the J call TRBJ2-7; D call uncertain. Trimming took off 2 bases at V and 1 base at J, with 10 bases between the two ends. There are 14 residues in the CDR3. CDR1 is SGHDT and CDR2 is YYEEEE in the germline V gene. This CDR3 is CASSFGDFSYEQYF. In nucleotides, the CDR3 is TGTGCCAGCAGCTTTGGGGATTTTTCCTACGAGCAGTACTTC.

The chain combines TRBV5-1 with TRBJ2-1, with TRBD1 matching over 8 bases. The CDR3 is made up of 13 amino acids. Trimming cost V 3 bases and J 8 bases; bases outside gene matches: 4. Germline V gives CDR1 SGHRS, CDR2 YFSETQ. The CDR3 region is CASSYRQGYEQFF. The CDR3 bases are TGCGCCAGCAGCTATAGACAGGGGTATGAGCAGTTCTTC.

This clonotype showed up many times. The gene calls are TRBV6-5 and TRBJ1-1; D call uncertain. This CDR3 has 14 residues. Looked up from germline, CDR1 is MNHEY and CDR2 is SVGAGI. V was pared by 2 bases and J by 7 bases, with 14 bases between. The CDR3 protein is CASSYAGGKVEAFF. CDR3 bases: TGTGCCAGCAGTTACGCCGGCGGGAAGGTTGAAGCTTTCTTT.

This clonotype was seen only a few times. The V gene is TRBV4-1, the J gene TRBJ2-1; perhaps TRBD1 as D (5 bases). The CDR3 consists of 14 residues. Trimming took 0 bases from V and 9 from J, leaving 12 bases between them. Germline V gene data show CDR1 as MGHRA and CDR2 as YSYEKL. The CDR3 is CASSQDLGDPEQFF. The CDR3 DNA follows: TGCGCCAGCAGCCAAGATCTAGGGGATCCTGAGCAGTTCTTC.

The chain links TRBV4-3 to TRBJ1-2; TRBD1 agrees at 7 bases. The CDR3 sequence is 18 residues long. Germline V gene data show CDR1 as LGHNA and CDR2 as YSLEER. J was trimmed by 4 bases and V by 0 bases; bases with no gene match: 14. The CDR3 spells CASSQDPRGQALSYGYTF. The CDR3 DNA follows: TGCGCCAGCAGCCAAGACCCCCGAGGACAGGCCCTTTCCTATGGCTACACCTTC.

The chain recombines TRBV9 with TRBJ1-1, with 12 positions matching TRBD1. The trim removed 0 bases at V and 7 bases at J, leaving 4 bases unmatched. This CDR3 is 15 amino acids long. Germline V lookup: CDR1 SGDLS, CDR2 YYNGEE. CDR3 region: CASSVDGTGGYEAFF. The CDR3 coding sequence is TGTGCCAGCAGCGTAGACGGGACAGGGGGCTATGAAGCTTTCTTT.

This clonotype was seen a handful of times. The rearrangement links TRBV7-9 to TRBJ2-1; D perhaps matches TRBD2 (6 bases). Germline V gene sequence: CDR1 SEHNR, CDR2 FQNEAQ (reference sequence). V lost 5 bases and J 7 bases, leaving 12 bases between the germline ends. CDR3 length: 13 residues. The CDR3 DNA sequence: TGTGCCAGCAGCCCAGCGGGTGGAAATGAGCAGTTCTTC. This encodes CASSPAGGNEQFF.

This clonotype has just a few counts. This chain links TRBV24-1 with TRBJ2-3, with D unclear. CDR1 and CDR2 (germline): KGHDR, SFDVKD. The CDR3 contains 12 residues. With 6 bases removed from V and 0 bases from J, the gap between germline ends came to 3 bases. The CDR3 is CATSISTDTQYF. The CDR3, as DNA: TGTGCCACCAGTATTAGCACAGATACGCAGTATTTT.

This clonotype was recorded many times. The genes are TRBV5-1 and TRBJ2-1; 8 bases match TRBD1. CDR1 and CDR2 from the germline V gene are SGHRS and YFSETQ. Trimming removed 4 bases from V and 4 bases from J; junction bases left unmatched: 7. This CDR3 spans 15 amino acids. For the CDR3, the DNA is TGCGCCAGCAGCCCCGGACAGGGTGTATACAATGAGCAGTTCTTC. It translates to CASSPGQGVYNEQFF.

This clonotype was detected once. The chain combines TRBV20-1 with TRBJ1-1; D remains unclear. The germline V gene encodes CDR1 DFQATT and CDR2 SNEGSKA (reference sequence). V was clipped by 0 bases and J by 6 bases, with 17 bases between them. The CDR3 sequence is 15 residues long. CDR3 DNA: TGCAGTGCTAGAGATATTGGTAGGGCCATTTCTGAAGCTTTCTTT. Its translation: CSARDIGRAISEAFF.